The clone carrying this TCR beta chain was picked up a small number of times. This entry comes from a study of patients and donors after allogeneic stem cell transplantation. One entry per CDR3 protein results from TCRdb running MiXCR on the RT-PCR reads. Of 80,000 to 90,000 distinct CDR3 sequences in the sample, about 48% are singletons; the top ten hold more than 55%. The germline V and J ends were trimmed by 6 bases and 8 bases, with 22 bases remaining between them. The germline V gene has CDR1 MNHEY and CDR2 SMNVEV (reference sequence). The CDR3 runs 16 residues. The source of this sequence is a human donor who was either an allogeneic HSCT recipient or a stem cell or donor lymphocyte infusion donor (not recorded which). It is not recorded whose cells these are; they may come from a transplant donor. The sequencing input was blood, either unsorted or a sorted T cell fraction (not recorded which). J is TRBJ1-4 and V is TRBV27; maybe TRBD1 (6 bases). The CDR3 sequence is CASRPGAGVHREKLFF. CDR3 nucleotides: TGTGCCAGCAGGCCTGGGGCAGGGGTTCATCGCGAAAAACTGTTTTTT.